This TCR beta chain stems from a study of blood T cell repertoires in COVID-19. Study context: Samples taken during acute and convalescent COVID-19 were collected in the United States, Italy and Spain. Sample material is recorded as cDNA or gDNA derived from T cells, B-cell-depleted T cells, or PBMCs.

This clone was seen only once. As processed by the authors: The assay estimated nucleated cells by amplifying reference gene primers. Sequencing used immunoSEQ multiplex PCR; TCRdb keeps in-frame clones, though not all of them. V, J and clone size derive from that table, while D and trimming were established from the DNA sequence. Of 90,000 to 120,000 clones listed, around 83% were seen once; the top ten hold 4% to 4.5%. Sequenced material: peripheral blood. This TCR was sampled from a man between 65 and 85 years old with acute or convalescent COVID-19.

Here the CDR3 DNA reads TGTGCCATCAGGCAGGGGGTGGACGAGCAGTACTTC. Translating gives CAIRQGVDEQYF. This chain links TRBV10-3 with TRBJ2-7; TRBD1 matches at 7 bases. V lost 6 bases and J lost 5; bases outside the gene matches: 4. The CDR3 runs to 12 residues. Germline V gives CDR1 ENHRY, CDR2 SYGVKD.